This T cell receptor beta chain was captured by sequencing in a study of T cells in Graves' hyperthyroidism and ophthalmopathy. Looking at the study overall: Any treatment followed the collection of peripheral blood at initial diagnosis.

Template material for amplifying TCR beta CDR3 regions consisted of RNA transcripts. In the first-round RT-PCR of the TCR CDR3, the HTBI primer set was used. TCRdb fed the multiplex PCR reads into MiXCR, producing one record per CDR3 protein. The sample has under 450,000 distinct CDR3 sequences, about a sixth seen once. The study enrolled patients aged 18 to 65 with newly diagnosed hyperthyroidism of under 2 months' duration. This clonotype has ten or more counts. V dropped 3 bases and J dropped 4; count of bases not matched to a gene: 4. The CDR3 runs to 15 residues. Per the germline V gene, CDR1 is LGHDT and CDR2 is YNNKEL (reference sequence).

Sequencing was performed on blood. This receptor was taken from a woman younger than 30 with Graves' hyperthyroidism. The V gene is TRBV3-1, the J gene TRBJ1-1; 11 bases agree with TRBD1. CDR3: CASSQGGQGATEAFF. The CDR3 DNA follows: TGTGCCAGCAGCCAGGGTGGACAGGGGGCCACTGAAGCTTTCTTT.